Shown below are 18 T cell receptor beta chains from a single sample sequenced in a study of OX40 agonist ivuxolimab in advanced cancers. The table came from immunoSEQ multiplex PCR; TCRdb's copy has only in-frame clones and leaves some out. The repertoire holds about 69,000 clones, with nearly 90% as singletons. This specimen consisted of CD4+ or CD8+ T cells sorted from blood, obtained in a trial of the OX40 agonist ivuxolimab. Source of these receptors: an adult with an advanced solid tumor such as melanoma, head and neck, liver or kidney cancer.

J is TRBJ2-6 and V is TRBV28; 7 nucleotides line up with TRBD1. The CDR3 consists of 17 residues. Germline-derived CDR1 and CDR2 are MDHEN and SYDVKM. Unmatched junction bases numbered 8, after V lost 6 bases and J lost 0 bases. In DNA form, the CDR3 reads TGTGCCAGCAGCGAGACAGGGCTGAGCTCTGGGGCCAACGTCCTGACTTTC. Translated, it gives CASSETGLSSGANVLTF.

The CDR3 region is CASKYRDTDTQYF. CDR3 sequence (DNA): TGTGCCAGTAAATACAGAGACACAGATACGCAGTATTTT. This chain joins TRBV19 and TRBJ2-3; D remains unclear. V shed 7 bases and J shed 2 bases, with 10 bases lying between them. The CDR3 spans 13 residues. Germline values: CDR1 LNHDA, CDR2 SQIVND (reference sequence). Full variable domain (missing parts from reference TRBV19 and TRBJ2-3): DGGITQSPKYLFRKEGQNVTLSCEQNLNHDAMYWYRQDPGQGLRLIYYSQIVNDFQKGDIAEGYSVSREKKESFPLTVTSAQKNPTAFYLCASKYRDTDTQYFGPGTRLTVL.

The rearrangement uses TRBV28 and TRBJ2-1, with TRBD2 matching over 10 bases. V shed 6 bases, J shed 9 bases, and the junction held 8 bases outside the gene matches. The CDR3 contains 14 residues. CDR1 MDHEN and CDR2 SYDVKM come from the germline V gene. In DNA form, the CDR3 reads TGTGCCAGCAGCTATAGCGGGAGGAGAGGTGAGCAGTTCTTC. This sequence encodes CASSYSGRRGEQFF.

CDR3 residues: CASTRDNEQFF. The CDR3 coding sequence is TGTGCCAGCACCCGAGACAATGAGCAGTTCTTC. V usage is TRBV9 and J usage is TRBJ2-1; no clear D gene. CDR1 is SGDLS, CDR2 YYNGEE, per germline. V was trimmed by 6 bases and J by 5 bases, leaving 6 bases between them. The CDR3 is 11 residues long.

The J gene is TRBJ2-1, the V gene TRBV9; 12 positions match TRBD2. The germline gives CDR1 SGDLS, CDR2 YYNGEE. The trim removed 4 bases at V and 7 bases at J, leaving 3 bases unmatched. The CDR3 totals 14 residues. The CDR3 coding sequence is TGTGCCAGCAGCCTAGCGGGAGGGCGAAATGAGCAGTTCTTC. This encodes CASSLAGGRNEQFF. Based on the CDR3 plus reference TRBV9 and TRBJ2-1, the full variable domain is DSGVTQTPKHLITATGQRVTLRCSPRSGDLSVYWYQQSLDQGLQFLIQYYNGEERAKGNILERFSAQQFPDLHSELNLSSLELGDSALYFCASSLAGGRNEQFFGPGTRLTVL.

A single count supports this clone. The CDR3 is CASSTTGTSTPLQFF. The CDR3 coding sequence is TGTGCCAGCAGCACCACCGGGACTAGCACCCCCCTGCAGTTCTTC. The chain uses TRBV5-6 and TRBJ2-1; 9 bases fit TRBD2. J gave up 12 bases and V 4 bases, and 14 bases lay outside the gene matches. Germline assignment: CDR1 SGHDT and CDR2 YYEEEE. The CDR3 extends over 15 amino acids.

This sequence joins TRBV4-3 and TRBJ2-5; D is undetermined. There are 15 residues in the CDR3. V lost 3 bases, J lost 5 bases, and 16 bases lay in between. Per the germline V gene, CDR1 is LGHNA and CDR2 is YSLEER. The DNA of the CDR3 is TGCGCCAGCAGCCAGGCCCTAGGGCCCCAGGAGACCCAGTACTTC. This encodes CASSQALGPQETQYF.

J is TRBJ1-3 and V is TRBV28; D unclear. V lost 1 base and J 2 bases, leaving 6 bases between the germline ends. CDR3 length equals 14 residues. Germline V gene data show CDR1 as MDHEN and CDR2 as SYDVKM. The CDR3 coding sequence is TGTGCCAGCAGTTTATTGGGAACTGGAAACACCATATATTTT. This codes for CASSLLGTGNTIYF. The full variable domain, in which reference TRBV28 and TRBJ1-3 provide the parts outside the CDR3, is DVKVTQSSRYLVKRTGEKVFLECVQDMDHENMFWYRQDPGLGLRLIYFSYDVKMKEKGDIPEGYSVSREKKERFSLILESASTNQTSMYLCASSLLGTGNTIYFGEGSWLTVV.

This clone has just one count. The chain joins TRBV6-1 to TRBJ2-2; D is uncertain. Between the trimmed V and J ends, which lost 6 bases and 4 bases, there was a span of 9 bases. Germline loops: CDR1 MNHNS, CDR2 SASEGT. The CDR3 is 13 residues long. The CDR3 loop reads CASRKGSTGELFF. The CDR3 DNA reads TGTGCCAGCAGGAAGGGAAGCACCGGGGAGCTGTTTTTT.

V gene TRBV18 combines with J gene TRBJ2-3; 12 bases align to TRBD2. Germline V gives CDR1 KGHSH, CDR2 LQKENI. This CDR3 region has 19 residues. V lost 2 bases, J lost 0 bases, and 9 bases stayed unmatched. Here the CDR3 reads CASSPSGLAGTSSTDTQYF. CDR3 nucleotide sequence: TGTGCCAGCTCACCATCTGGACTAGCGGGGACCTCTAGCACAGATACGCAGTATTTT.

This rearrangement joins TRBV6-1 to TRBJ2-5; 11 bases match TRBD1. The CDR3 is made up of 13 amino acids. V dropped 8 bases and J dropped 5; count of bases not matched to a gene: 4. The germline V gene has CDR1 MNHNS and CDR2 SASEGT. The CDR3: CASERDRGETQYF. The CDR3 DNA sequence: TGTGCCAGCGAACGGGACAGGGGGGAGACCCAGTACTTC.

The J gene is TRBJ2-1, the V gene TRBV28; 12 bases are shared with TRBD2. V was pared by 2 bases and J by 6 bases, with 11 bases of the junction left unmatched. The CDR3 length is 18 residues. CDR1 and CDR2 (germline): MDHEN, SYDVKM. CDR3 sequence reads: CASSLRYLTSGSGNEQFF. The CDR3, as DNA: TGTGCCAGCAGTTTACGGTACTTGACTAGCGGGAGTGGCAATGAGCAGTTCTTC.

This clone was recorded only once. The V gene is TRBV29-1, the J gene TRBJ1-5; D possibly corresponds to TRBD1 (5 bases). Germline V lookup: CDR1 SQVTM, CDR2 ANQGSEA. V lost 6 bases to trimming and J lost 4 bases, with 13 bases between them. CDR3 length: 13 amino acids. DNA for the CDR3: TGCAGCGTGTCCCGGGACGGGAATCAGCCCCAGCATTTT. Translated, it gives CSVSRDGNQPQHF.

This sequence joins TRBV19 and TRBJ2-7; the D is unclear. In germline, CDR1 is LNHDA, CDR2 SQIVND (reference sequence). Deletions cut 3 bases from V and 2 bases from J, with 11 bases between. The CDR3 consists of 14 residues. CDR3 loop: CASSITRRTYEQYF. The CDR3 DNA reads as TGTGCCAGTAGTATCACCCGACGGACCTACGAGCAGTACTTC.

The gene calls are TRBV11-2 and TRBJ2-1; TRBD2 aligns across 13 bases. The CDR3 covers 15 residues. The V gene's germline CDR1 is SGHAT and CDR2 FQNNGV. The V gene end was trimmed by 4 bases and the J gene end by 9 bases; junction bases not matched to a gene: 6. CDR3 in amino acids: CASSSGTSGIGEQFF. The DNA of the CDR3 is TGTGCCAGCAGCTCCGGGACTAGCGGGATTGGTGAGCAGTTCTTC.

The genes are TRBV11-1 and TRBJ2-3; D call uncertain. Germline CDR1 reads SGHAT; CDR2 reads FQDESV (reference sequence). The CDR3 extends over 12 amino acids. V lost 5 bases, J lost 6 bases, and 9 bases lay in between. The CDR3, as DNA: TGTGCCAGCAGCCCAGTGACCGATACGCAGTATTTT. Encoded protein: CASSPVTDTQYF. The full variable domain, its missing parts supplied by reference TRBV11-1 and TRBJ2-3, is EAEVAQSPRYKITEKSQAVAFWCDPISGHATLYWYRQILGQGPELLVQFQDESVVDDSQLPKDRFSAERLKGVDSTLKIQPAELGDSAMYLCASSPVTDTQYFGPGTRLTVL.

The rearrangement joins TRBV18 to TRBJ1-4; tentative D call: TRBD1 (5 bases). The V gene's germline CDR1 is KGHSH and CDR2 LQKENI. The V end was cut by 6 bases, the J end by 7 bases, with 12 bases between. The CDR3 spans 13 residues. CDR3 amino acids: CASSRDGFEKLFF. CDR3 DNA sequence: TGTGCCAGCTCCCGGGACGGTTTTGAAAAACTGTTTTTT.

Written as DNA, the CDR3 is TGTGCCAGCAGCTTAGGGCGAGCGGGATCGAATGAGCAGTTCTTC. This encodes CASSLGRAGSNEQFF. The genes are TRBV7-8 and TRBJ2-1; 7 bases map to TRBD2. CDR3 length: 15 residues. Trimming at V came to 1 base and at J to 7 bases, leaving 7 bases not matched to a gene. CDR1 and CDR2 (germline): SGHVS, FQNEAQ.